This T cell receptor beta chain appears in the sequencing data of a study of T cells in Graves' hyperthyroidism and ophthalmopathy. The TCR beta CDR3 regions underwent amplification using RNA transcripts as the source. HTBI primers were the set used in a first-round RT-PCR of the TCR CDR3. TCRdb fed the multiplex PCR reads into MiXCR, producing one record per CDR3 protein. The sample yields under 650,000 distinct CDR3 sequences, roughly 16% seen once. This clonotype was detected many times. Its matching antigen is unknown. V was pared by 3 bases and J by 7 bases, with 6 bases between. Germline CDR1 and CDR2: MDHEN and SYDVKM. The CDR3 sequence is 11 residues long. Aged 18 to 65, the patients had hyperthyroidism that was newly diagnosed and had lasted under 2 months. Reasons for excluding patients were uncontrolled infection, other autoimmune disease, pregnancy or lactation. Regarding the study as a whole: Ophthalmopathy was separated from stable hyperthyroidism by a 13 V-J model.

The material sequenced was blood. This TCR was sampled from a woman in her twenties or thirties with Graves' hyperthyroidism. The chain couples TRBV28 to TRBJ1-1, with unresolved D. The DNA of the CDR3 is TGTGCCAGCAGTTTCAATGGTGAAGCTTTCTTT. The encoded protein is CASSFNGEAFF. The whole variable domain, filled in from reference TRBV28 and TRBJ1-1, reads DVKVTQSSRYLVKRTGEKVFLECVQDMDHENMFWYRQDPGLGLRLIYFSYDVKMKEKGDIPEGYSVSREKKERFSLILESASTNQTSMYLCASSFNGEAFFGQGTRLTVV.